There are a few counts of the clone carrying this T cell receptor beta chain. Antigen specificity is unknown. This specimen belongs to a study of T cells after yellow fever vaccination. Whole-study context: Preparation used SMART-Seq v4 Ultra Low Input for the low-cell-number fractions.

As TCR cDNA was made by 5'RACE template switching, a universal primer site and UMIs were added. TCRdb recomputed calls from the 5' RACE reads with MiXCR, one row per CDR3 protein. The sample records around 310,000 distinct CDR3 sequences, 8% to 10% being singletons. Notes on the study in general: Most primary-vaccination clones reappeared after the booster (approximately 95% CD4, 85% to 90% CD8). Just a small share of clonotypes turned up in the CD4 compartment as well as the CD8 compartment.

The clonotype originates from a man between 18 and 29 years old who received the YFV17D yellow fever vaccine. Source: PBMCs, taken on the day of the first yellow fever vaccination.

The chain's CDR3 is CASSLQGSEQYF. The CDR3 DNA reads TGCGCCAGCAGCTTACAGGGGTCCGAGCAGTACTTC. The chain has TRBV5-1 and TRBJ2-7, with 7 bases aligning to TRBD1. This CDR3 contains 12 residues. Unmatched junction bases numbered 2, after V lost 2 bases and J lost 6 bases. The germline CDR1 and CDR2 sequences are SGHRS and YFSETQ.